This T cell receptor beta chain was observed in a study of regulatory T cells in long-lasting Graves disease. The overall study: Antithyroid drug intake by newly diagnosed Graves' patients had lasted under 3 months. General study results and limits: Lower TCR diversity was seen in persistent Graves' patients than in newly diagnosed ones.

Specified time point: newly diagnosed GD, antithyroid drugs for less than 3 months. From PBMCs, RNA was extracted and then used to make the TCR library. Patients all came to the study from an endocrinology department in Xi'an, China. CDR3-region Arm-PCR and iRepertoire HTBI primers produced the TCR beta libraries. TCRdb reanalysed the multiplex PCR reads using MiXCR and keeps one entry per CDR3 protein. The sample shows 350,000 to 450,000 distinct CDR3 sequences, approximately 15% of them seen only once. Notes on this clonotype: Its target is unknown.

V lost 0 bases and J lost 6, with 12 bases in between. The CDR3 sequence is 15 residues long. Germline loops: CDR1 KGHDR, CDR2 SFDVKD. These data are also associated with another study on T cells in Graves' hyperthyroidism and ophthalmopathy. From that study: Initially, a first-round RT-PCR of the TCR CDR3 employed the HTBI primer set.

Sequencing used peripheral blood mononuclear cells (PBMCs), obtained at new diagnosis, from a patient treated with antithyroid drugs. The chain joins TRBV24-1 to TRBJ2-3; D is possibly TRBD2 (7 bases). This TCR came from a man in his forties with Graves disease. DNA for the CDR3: TGTGCCACCAGTGATTTGAAAGGGGGGGGCGATACGCAGTATTTT. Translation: CATSDLKGGGDTQYF.